These T cell receptor beta chains were read from a single sample in a study of cytomegalovirus exposure and HLA in healthy donors. This table comes from immunoSEQ multiplex PCR, and its TCRdb copy is limited to in-frame clones, with some not included. Seen here are approximately 150,000 clones, approximately 80% observed once, and the top ten hold 8% to 10%. The sample was PBMCs. These receptors were collected from a man younger than 35 in good health and CMV-seropositive. Both conserved end residues are part of each CDR3. The D gene is left open where the match is weak. Clone size appears in some rows only: once, few, many, or a class for an expanded clone.

j_call v_call clone_size d_call cdr3_aa cdr3_nt
TRBJ2-4 TRBV5-4 - - CASSAPEGKDSQYF TGTGCCAGCAGCGCTCCGGAAGGTAAAGACAGTCAGTACTTC
TRBJ2-3 TRBV11-1 - TRBD1 CASLGQADTQYF TGTGCCAGTTTAGGACAGGCAGATACGCAGTATTTT
TRBJ1-2 TRBV19 - - CASSITGYGYTF TGTGCCAGTAGTATCACAGGCTATGGCTACACCTTC
TRBJ1-1 TRBV4-1 - - CASSHRGQYTEAFF TGCGCCAGCAGCCATCGAGGGCAGTACACTGAAGCTTTCTTT
TRBJ1-1 TRBV6-5 - TRBD1 CASRGSGTANTEAFF TGTGCCAGCAGAGGGTCCGGGACAGCGAACACTGAAGCTTTCTTT
TRBJ2-2 TRBV2 - - CASSEGYRVGELFF TGTGCCAGCAGTGAGGGCTACAGGGTCGGGGAGCTGTTTTTT
TRBJ1-5 TRBV6-1 few TRBD1 CASSGKSQGANQPQHF TGTGCCAGCAGTGGAAAAAGCCAGGGGGCAAATCAGCCCCAGCATTTT
TRBJ1-2 TRBV29-1 - TRBD1 CSARLRDSSLNYGYTF TGCAGCGCCCGTCTCCGGGACAGTAGCCTTAACTATGGCTACACCTTC
TRBJ2-1 TRBV5-1 - TRBD1 CASSWDRDTMDEQFF TGCGCCAGCAGCTGGGACAGGGACACTATGGATGAGCAGTTCTTC
TRBJ2-3 TRBV25-1 - TRBD2 CATTSGISSTDTQYF TGTGCCACCACTAGCGGAATTTCTAGCACAGATACGCAGTATTTT
TRBJ1-2 TRBV7-9 - TRBD1 CASSSPGGTGHLTPYGYTF TGTGCCAGCAGCTCTCCCGGGGGGACAGGCCACCTAACTCCCTATGGCTACACCTTC
TRBJ1-1 TRBV9 - - CASSGTNAEVTEAFF TGTGCCAGCAGCGGGACTAATGCAGAAGTCACTGAAGCTTTCTTT
TRBJ2-7 TRBV29-1 - - CSVLIRQKDYEQYF TGCAGCGTTTTGATCCGTCAGAAAGACTACGAGCAGTACTTC
TRBJ1-5 TRBV30 - TRBD1 CAWSPTDRGNYQPQHF TGTGCCTGGAGTCCAACGGACAGGGGTAACTATCAGCCCCAGCATTTT
TRBJ1-1 TRBV10-3 - - CAIGSNTEAFF TGTGCCATCGGGAGCAACACTGAAGCTTTCTTT
TRBJ1-1 TRBV4-1 - TRBD1 CASSFGAGTANTEAFF TGCGCCAGCAGCTTTGGAGCCGGGACAGCGAACACTGAAGCTTTCTTT
TRBJ1-1 TRBV7-9 once TRBD1 CASSFRGDRAAFF TGTGCCAGCAGCTTTCGGGGCGACAGGGCAGCTTTCTTT
TRBJ1-3 TRBV29-1 - - CGGRRGSGNTIYF TGCGGCGGCCGGCGGGGGTCTGGAAACACCATATATTTT
TRBJ2-7 TRBV11-3 - TRBD2 CASSFEGGGAATSSYEQYF TGTGCCAGCAGTTTCGAAGGCGGGGGGGCCGCGACATCCTCCTACGAGCAGTACTTC
TRBJ1-5 TRBV28 - - CASRAQANQPQHF TGTGCCAGCAGGGCACAGGCCAATCAGCCCCAGCATTTT
TRBJ1-1 TRBV5-5 - - CASSSFSNTEAFF TGTGCCAGCAGCTCCTTCAGTAACACTGAAGCTTTCTTT
TRBJ1-1 TRBV6-1 - - CASSEADMNTEAFF TGTGCCAGCAGTGAGGCAGATATGAACACTGAAGCTTTCTTT
TRBJ2-3 TRBV10-3 few TRBD2 CAISDLAGETDTQYF TGTGCCATCAGTGATCTAGCGGGAGAGACAGATACGCAGTATTTT
TRBJ2-6 TRBV15 - - CATSTGARSGANGLTF TGTGCCACCAGCACAGGGGCAAGGTCTGGGGCCAACGGCCTGACTTTC
TRBJ2-1 TRBV19 - - CASSIRWGTYNEQFF TGTGCCAGTAGTATAAGGTGGGGGACATACAATGAGCAGTTCTTC
TRBJ1-6 TRBV30 - - CAWGPGFNSPLHF TGTGCCTGGGGACCGGGATTTAATTCACCCCTCCACTTT
TRBJ2-3 TRBV29-1 - - CSAQIISGGSSTDTQYF TGCAGCGCCCAAATCATAAGTGGGGGCTCTAGCACAGATACGCAGTATTTT
TRBJ2-5 TRBV7-3 - - CASSLDRQETQYF TGTGCCAGCAGCTTAGACAGGCAAGAGACCCAGTACTTC
TRBJ2-2 TRBV5-1 - - CASSLAGDTGELFF TGCGCCAGCAGCTTGGCGGGGGACACCGGGGAGCTGTTTTTT
TRBJ1-1 TRBV14 - - CASSQPLQGTEAFF TGTGCCAGCAGCCAACCCCTACAGGGAACTGAAGCTTTCTTT
TRBJ1-4 TRBV30 - - CAWSGRGWEKLFF TGTGCCTGGAGCGGTCGGGGTTGGGAAAAACTGTTTTTT
TRBJ2-2 TRBV7-9 - TRBD2 CASTLRAGVGELFF TGTGCCAGCACCCTCAGAGCGGGAGTAGGGGAGCTGTTTTTT
TRBJ1-2 TRBV23-1 - - CASSQSRYYTF TGCGCCAGCAGTCAATCCAGGTACTACACCTTC
TRBJ2-7 TRBV6-5 - - CASRGGDGVEQYF TGTGCCAGCAGGGGCGGGGACGGAGTCGAGCAGTACTTC
TRBJ2-3 TRBV7-9 - TRBD1 CASSTDRGVGADTQYF TGTGCCAGCAGCACCGACAGGGGGGTGGGGGCAGATACGCAGTATTTT
TRBJ2-7 TRBV7-3 once - CASALDSSYEQYF TGTGCCAGCGCCCTGGACAGCTCCTACGAGCAGTACTTC
TRBJ2-7 TRBV15 - TRBD1 CATSRGRRGQTRESYTYEQYF TGTGCCACCAGCAGAGGGAGAAGGGGACAGACAAGGGAGAGCTACACCTACGAGCAGTACTTC
TRBJ2-7 TRBV5-1 - TRBD1 CASSLEGQGPYEQYF TGCGCCAGCAGCTTGGAGGGACAGGGACCCTACGAGCAGTACTTC
TRBJ1-4 TRBV7-9 - - CASSLDTGVNEKLFF TGTGCCAGCAGCTTAGATACCGGGGTTAATGAAAAACTGTTTTTT
TRBJ2-1 TRBV11-3 - - CASRGAGEQFF TGTGCCAGCAGGGGCGCGGGGGAGCAGTTCTTC
TRBJ1-1 TRBV18 - - CASSPTERNTEAFF TGTGCCAGCTCACCAACAGAAAGAAACACTGAAGCTTTCTTT
TRBJ2-2 TRBV7-2 - - CASSRGTGTNTGELFF TGTGCCAGCAGCCGTGGAACGGGTACGAACACCGGGGAGCTGTTTTTT
TRBJ2-2 TRBV7-3 - TRBD2 CASTWASGGPNTGELFF TGTGCCAGCACCTGGGCTAGCGGGGGCCCGAACACCGGGGAGCTGTTTTTT
TRBJ2-1 TRBV15 - TRBD1 CATSLRNRGDEQFF TGTGCCACCAGCTTGAGGAACAGGGGAGATGAGCAGTTCTTC
TRBJ2-1 TRBV7-9 - TRBD1 CASSLDRTGEGDEQFF TGTGCCAGCAGCTTAGACAGGACAGGGGAGGGCGATGAGCAGTTCTTC
TRBJ2-2 TRBV19 - TRBD1 CANTFDRVSLPPNTGELFF TGTGCCAACACATTCGACAGGGTGAGCCTGCCACCGAACACCGGGGAGCTGTTTTTT
TRBJ2-7 TRBV29-1 - - CSVLQGMGSYEQYF TGCAGCGTTCTCCAGGGGATGGGCTCCTACGAGCAGTACTTC
TRBJ1-5 TRBV11-2 - TRBD1 CASSGDRNQPQHF TGTGCCAGCAGCGGGGACAGGAATCAGCCCCAGCATTTT
TRBJ1-2 TRBV25-1 - TRBD1 CASSTKGARGYTF TGTGCCAGCAGTACGAAGGGGGCGCGGGGCTACACCTTC
TRBJ2-6 TRBV7-9 - - CASSLATRSSGANVLTF TGTGCCAGCAGCTTAGCTACTAGGTCTTCTGGGGCCAACGTCCTGACTTTC
TRBJ2-5 TRBV7-2 - TRBD2 CASSPGGLGETQYF TGTGCCAGCAGCCCGGGAGGTTTAGGAGAGACCCAGTACTTC